The 30 T cell receptor beta chains listed next were all sequenced from one sample in a study of blood T cell repertoires in COVID-19. This table comes from immunoSEQ multiplex PCR, and its TCRdb copy is limited to in-frame clones, with some not included. The sample records 200,000 or so clones, about 87% being singletons. The sample taken for sequencing was PBMCs or T cells enriched from blood (not recorded which). These receptors were collected from a young woman who had recovered from COVID-19.

The J gene is TRBJ1-5, the V gene TRBV19, with TRBD1 identical over 9 bases. The CDR3 runs to 15 residues. The V gene's germline CDR1 is LNHDA and CDR2 SQIVND (reference sequence). Trimming removed 5 bases from V and 7 bases from J; junction bases left unmatched: 9. The CDR3 region is CASSPRTGDDQPQHF. CDR3 nucleotides: TGTGCCAGTAGTCCGCGGACAGGGGACGACCAGCCCCAGCATTTT.

The chain uses TRBV5-1 and TRBJ2-2; tentative D call: TRBD2 (5 bases). The CDR3 has 17 amino acids. The germline V and J ends were trimmed by 3 bases and 0 bases, with 15 bases remaining between them. From germline, CDR1 is SGHRS and CDR2 YFSETQ. CDR3 sequence (DNA): TGCGCCAGCAGCTGGTCCCCCAGCGGTGCGAACACCGGGGAGCTGTTTTTT. This translates into CASSWSPSGANTGELFF.

The chain couples TRBV11-1 to TRBJ1-2, with TRBD1 as a possible D gene (6 bases). This CDR3 is built from 12 residues. Trimming stripped 5 bases from V and 8 bases from J, with 12 bases between. Germline V gene lookup returns CDR1 SGHAT and CDR2 FQDESV (reference sequence). The CDR3 DNA reads TGTGCCAGCAGCAGGGACATACAAGGCTACACCTTC. Protein: CASSRDIQGYTF. Together with reference TRBV11-1 and TRBJ1-2, the CDR3 gives the full variable domain: EAEVAQSPRYKITEKSQAVAFWCDPISGHATLYWYRQILGQGPELLVQFQDESVVDDSQLPKDRFSAERLKGVDSTLKIQPAELGDSAMYLCASSRDIQGYTFGSGTRLTVV.

This chain connects TRBV19 to TRBJ2-7; 11 bases agree with TRBD2. Per germline, CDR1 LNHDA and CDR2 SQIVND (reference sequence). V lost 5 bases to trimming and J lost 2 bases; unmatched junction nucleotides: 2. This CDR3 has 14 amino acids. The CDR3 DNA reads TGTGCCAGTAGTCTAGCGGGGGGTCCCTACGAGCAGTACTTC. Amino acids: CASSLAGGPYEQYF.

The CDR3 reads CASSFRTGQGTSGYTF. The CDR3, as DNA: TGTGCCAGCAGCTTCCGGACGGGACAGGGGACATCTGGCTACACCTTC. The chain recombines TRBV7-2 with TRBJ1-2; TRBD1 matches at 10 bases. J was trimmed by 7 bases and V by 3 bases; bases with no gene match: 11. The CDR3 runs 16 residues. The germline gives CDR1 SGHTA, CDR2 FQGNSA.

The chain carries TRBV7-3 and TRBJ1-2; 11 bases line up with TRBD1. The CDR3 covers 14 residues. The ends lost 4 bases at V and 8 bases at J; junction bases unmatched: 6. Germline loops: CDR1 SGHTA, CDR2 FQGTGA. In DNA form, the CDR3 reads TGTGCCAGCAGCTCCGGACAGGGGGCTTACGGCTACACCTTC. Translating it yields CASSSGQGAYGYTF.

The chain employs TRBV11-2 and TRBJ2-7, with 8 bases fitting TRBD2. With 2 bases clipped from V and 1 base from J, the junction kept 4 bases outside the gene matches. The CDR3 spans 15 residues. In germline, CDR1 is SGHAT, CDR2 FQNNGV. CDR3 nucleotide sequence: TGTGCCAGCAGCTTACAGCGGGGGCCGTCCTACGAGCAGTACTTC. The encoded protein is CASSLQRGPSYEQYF.

The chain is built from TRBV27 and TRBJ2-7, with 9 positions matching TRBD1. The V and J ends lost 3 bases and 5 bases, in that order; junction bases with no gene match: 5. Germline CDR1 is MNHEY and CDR2 is SMNVEV (reference sequence). The CDR3 extends over 14 amino acids. The CDR3 region is CASSFVGTGNEQYF. CDR3 nucleotide sequence: TGTGCCAGCAGTTTCGTCGGGACAGGGAACGAGCAGTACTTC.

V and J are TRBV9 and TRBJ1-1; a possible D gene is TRBD1 (6 bases). The CDR3 extends over 15 amino acids. The germline CDR1 and CDR2 sequences are SGDLS and YYNGEE. Deletions cut 5 bases from V and 1 base from J, with 15 bases between. Written as DNA, the CDR3 is TGTGCCAGCAGTGAACAGGGTTACGGGAACACTGAAGCTTTCTTT. It is translated as CASSEQGYGNTEAFF.

The rearrangement joins TRBV29-1 to TRBJ1-1; 9 bases map to TRBD1. The CDR3 consists of 13 residues. Trimming cost V 8 bases and J 1 base; bases outside gene matches: 5. CDR1 is SQVTM and CDR2 is ANQGSEA in the germline V gene. The CDR3 is CSITTGGNTEAFF. The CDR3 DNA is TGCAGCATTACGACAGGGGGGAACACTGAAGCTTTCTTT.

This chain uses TRBV11-3 with TRBJ1-5; 7 nucleotides line up with TRBD1. The CDR3 totals 16 residues. V shed 1 base and J 2 bases; nucleotides not matched to a gene: 5. CDR1 is SGHNT, CDR2 YENEEA, per germline. CDR3 nucleotide sequence: TGTGCCAGCAGCTTAGTAGGGGGACAGCGCAATCAGCCCCAGCATTTT. Its protein is CASSLVGGQRNQPQHF.

The chain is built from TRBV7-8 and TRBJ1-6, with D tentatively TRBD1 (6 bases). This CDR3 is 16 amino acids long. The germline V and J ends were trimmed by 5 bases and 4 bases, with 15 bases remaining between them. Looked up from germline, CDR1 is SGHVS and CDR2 is FQNEAQ. The CDR3 here is CASSRYVDRYNSPLHF. CDR3 in DNA: TGTGCCAGCAGCCGCTACGTGGACAGATATAATTCACCCCTCCACTTT.

The chain links TRBV2 to TRBJ1-3; no clear D gene. This CDR3 is 14 amino acids long. Deletions cut 4 bases from V and 2 bases from J, with 9 bases between. Germline assignment: CDR1 SNHLY and CDR2 FYNNEI. The CDR3 nucleotides read TGTGCCAGCAGTGTTGGAGTGACTGGAAACACCATATATTTT. It codes for CASSVGVTGNTIYF.

The rearrangement links TRBV29-1 to TRBJ2-1; 10 nucleotides agree with TRBD2. Trimming removed 2 bases from V and 1 base from J; junction bases left unmatched: 8. This CDR3 comprises 17 residues. Germline V gives CDR1 SQVTM, CDR2 ANQGSEA. The CDR3 DNA follows: TGCAGCGTTGAAACCTCTAGCGGGGGTCCTTCCTACAATGAGCAGTTCTTC. Its protein is CSVETSSGGPSYNEQFF.

The chain recombines TRBV4-3 with TRBJ1-1, with TRBD1 matching over 9 bases. There are 16 residues in the CDR3. Germline values: CDR1 LGHNA, CDR2 YSLEER. J gave up 4 bases and V 4 bases, and 10 bases lay outside the gene matches. In nucleotides, the CDR3 is TGCGCCAGCAGCCCAAGACTTGGACAGGGGAGCACTGAAGCTTTCTTT. Residues: CASSPRLGQGSTEAFF.

The V call is TRBV4-1, the J call TRBJ2-4; unclear D gene. Trimming took off 3 bases at V and 0 bases at J, with 9 bases between the two ends. The CDR3 length is 15 residues. Germline assignment: CDR1 MGHRA and CDR2 YSYEKL. CDR3 sequence (DNA): TGCGCCAGCAGCCATAATCCTAAAGCCAAAAACATTCAGTACTTC. This encodes CASSHNPKAKNIQYF.

This sequence joins TRBV15 and TRBJ2-1; D might be TRBD2 (6 bases). Trimming took off 3 bases at V and 9 bases at J, with 12 bases between the two ends. Looked up from germline, CDR1 is LNHNV and CDR2 is YYDKDF (reference sequence). This CDR3 region has 13 residues. CDR3 amino acids: CATSRTSSAEQFF. CDR3 DNA sequence: TGTGCCACCAGCAGGACTAGTAGTGCTGAGCAGTTCTTC.

This CDR3 is CASSSDRPSGNTIYF. The CDR3 bases are TGTGCCAGCAGCTCCGACAGGCCTTCTGGAAACACCATATATTTT. The V gene is TRBV7-3, the J gene TRBJ1-3, with D possibly TRBD1 on 6 matching bases. V was pared by 4 bases and J by 1 base, with 11 bases between. The CDR3 length is 15 residues. CDR1 and CDR2 (germline): SGHTA, FQGTGA.

J is TRBJ1-6 and V is TRBV4-3; TRBD1 matches 8 bases. Losses at the gene ends were 4 bases for V and 7 bases for J; bases not matched to a gene: 6. Germline CDR1 LGHNA, CDR2 YSLEER. The CDR3 is made up of 15 amino acids. CDR3 in amino acids: CASSLRTGRNSPLHF. In DNA form, the CDR3 reads TGCGCCAGCAGCCTTCGGACAGGGAGGAATTCACCCCTCCACTTT.

V and J are TRBV19 and TRBJ2-7; 9 bases agree with TRBD1. The CDR3 contains 16 residues. Looked up from germline, CDR1 is LNHDA and CDR2 is SQIVND (reference sequence). V trimming: 4 bases; J trimming: 0 bases; junction bases outside the gene matches: 7. The DNA for the CDR3 is TGTGCCAGTAGTACCGGGACAGGGCACGGCTCCTACGAGCAGTACTTC. Amino acid sequence: CASSTGTGHGSYEQYF.

This sequence joins TRBV4-1 and TRBJ1-5; 7 bases match TRBD1. Germline V CDR1 and CDR2: MGHRA, YSYEKL. The CDR3 has 15 residues. V was clipped by 0 bases and J by 4 bases; unmatched bases: 3. CDR3: CASSQEQGINQPQHF. DNA of the CDR3: TGCGCCAGCAGCCAAGAACAGGGGATTAATCAGCCCCAGCATTTT.

The V and J genes are TRBV3-1 (or the pseudogene TRBV3-2) and TRBJ2-7; no definite D call. There are 15 residues in the CDR3. Germline CDR1 LGHDT, CDR2 YNNKEL (reference sequence). Trimming took off 0 bases at V and 3 bases at J, with 12 bases between the two ends. In DNA, the CDR3 is TGTGCCAGCAGCCAAGACGGAAGCGTGGTCTACGAGCAGTACTTC. Amino acid sequence: CASSQDGSVVYEQYF.

The chain employs TRBV4-3 and TRBJ1-5; D unresolved. CDR3 size: 17 residues. V lost 3 bases, J lost 0 bases, and 15 bases lay in between. CDR1 and CDR2 (germline): LGHNA, YSLEER. The CDR3 coding sequence is TGCGCCAGCAGCCAGGTCCGGGAGATCCATAGCAATCAGCCCCAGCATTTT. Translating gives CASSQVREIHSNQPQHF.

The rearrangement uses TRBV23-1 and TRBJ2-5, with D perhaps matching TRBD2 (5 bases). TRBV23-1 qualifies as an ORF whose function is uncertain. V dropped 6 bases and J dropped 3 bases, with 14 bases sitting between them. This CDR3 has 14 residues. The CDR3 DNA follows: TGCGCCAGCAGCCCGCCAACGGAGGAAGAGACCCAGTACTTC. It codes for CASSPPTEEETQYF.

This clone was observed a few times. This chain joins TRBV6-2 or TRBV6-3 and TRBJ1-5; 7 bases map to TRBD1. The CDR3 consists of 14 residues. The junction had 6 bases not matched to a gene; V was cut back by 6 bases and J by 4 bases. Germline V gene lookup returns CDR1 MNHEY and CDR2 SVGEGT. For the CDR3, the DNA is TGTGCCAGCAGCCCTGGACAGGTTAATCAGCCCCAGCATTTT. This sequence encodes CASSPGQVNQPQHF.

The chain is built from TRBV5-1 and TRBJ1-3, with unresolved D. The germline V gene has CDR1 SGHRS and CDR2 YFSETQ. V was cut by 7 bases and J by 0 bases, with 11 bases left in between. The CDR3 loop spans 14 amino acids. The CDR3 is CASRTEPSGNTIYF. For the CDR3, the DNA is TGCGCCAGCCGGACTGAACCCTCTGGAAACACCATATATTTT.

J is TRBJ1-1 and V is TRBV4-3; possible D gene TRBD1, 6 bases. The CDR3 totals 17 residues. Germline V lookup: CDR1 LGHNA, CDR2 YSLEER. Trimming pared 2 bases from V and 3 bases from J, leaving 19 bases between. The CDR3 region has the DNA TGCGCCAGCAGCCAACGCACGTGGGCGCCAGGGGACACTGAAGCTTTCTTT. This encodes CASSQRTWAPGDTEAFF.

The rearrangement uses TRBV6-5 and TRBJ1-1; maybe TRBD1 (5 bases). V was clipped by 0 bases and J by 4 bases, with 9 bases between them. The CDR3 has 14 amino acids. The germline CDR1 and CDR2 sequences are MNHEY and SVGAGI. CDR3 DNA sequence: TGTGCCAGCAGTTACTCATGGGGCGGCACTGAAGCTTTCTTT. It specifies CASSYSWGGTEAFF.

J is TRBJ2-7 and V is TRBV10-3; D remains ambiguous. V was clipped by 6 bases and J by 3 bases, with 9 bases between them. CDR3 length: 12 residues. Looked up from germline, CDR1 is ENHRY and CDR2 is SYGVKD. Here the CDR3 reads CAISRGNYEQYF. Here the CDR3 DNA reads TGTGCCATCAGCCGCGGAAACTACGAGCAGTACTTC.

The chain links TRBV5-4 to TRBJ2-4; 10 positions agree with TRBD1. The V and J ends lost 2 bases and 9 bases, in that order; junction bases with no gene match: 5. The CDR3 loop spans 14 amino acids. Germline V CDR1 and CDR2: SGHNT, YYREEE (reference sequence). This CDR3 reads CASSLDRGLGIQYF. In DNA form, the CDR3 reads TGTGCCAGCAGCTTAGACAGGGGGCTAGGCATTCAGTACTTC.